This T cell receptor (beta chain) is from a study of T cell repertoires in cytomegalovirus infection. This clonotype was seen a handful of times. From the reads, TCRdb called clonotypes with MiXCR, one entry per CDR3 protein. Counted here are more than 85,000 distinct CDR3 sequences, approximately 15% occurring once; the ten biggest clones make up roughly 8%. Sequencing was carried out using PBMCs. The clonotype comes from a human donor in good health (CMV status not recorded). Some clones in this sample may be carry-over from other donors' samples.

The CDR3, as DNA: TGTGCCAGCAGCTTAGATCGTGCAGGGGCACTTGGTTCACCCCTCCACTTT. This codes for CASSLDRAGALGSPLHF. The chain is built from TRBV11-2 and TRBJ1-6, with D maybe TRBD1 (6 bases). The CDR3 is 17 residues long. The germline V gene has CDR1 SGHAT and CDR2 FQNNGV. V lost 0 bases to trimming and J lost 9 bases, with 18 bases between them.